A single sample gave rise to the 21 T cell receptor beta chains below, sequenced in a study of beta chain features in type 1 diabetes. Findings and caveats of the study: Moderately but significantly shorter TCRB CDR3s were found in Type 1 diabetes patients in all four CD4+ subsets.

Their antigens remain unidentified. Expressed TCRB transcripts were sequenced, since all the RNA that had been isolated was reverse transcribed. Some clones are missing from TCRdb's copy, which holds only in-frame ones; the method was immunoSEQ multiplex PCR. The sample contains hundreds of thousands of clones, over 11% of which appear only once. The sequenced sample was naive CD4+ T cells from blood. The receptors derive from a man aged 18 to 30 with type 1 diabetes.

J is TRBJ1-5 and V is TRBV2; the D gene is possibly TRBD1 (5 bases). This CDR3 contains 13 residues. Deletions cut 5 bases from V and 7 bases from J, with 12 bases between. Germline V lookup: CDR1 SNHLY, CDR2 FYNNEI. The CDR3 DNA reads as TGTGCCAGCAGTTTAGGGACGGGACAGCCCCAGCATTTT. Translating it yields CASSLGTGQPQHF.

CDR3 nucleotides: TGTGCCGGGGCTAGCGGGGGGCCGAGCTCCTACAATGAGCAGTTCTTC. Translated: CAGASGGPSSYNEQFF. V is TRBV7-2 and J is TRBJ2-1, with TRBD2 identical over 11 bases. Germline CDR1 SGHTA, CDR2 FQGNSA. The length of the CDR3 is 16 residues. V gave up 11 bases and J gave up 0 bases; unmatched junction bases: 9.

The J gene is TRBJ2-7, the V gene TRBV29-1, with TRBD1 matching over 8 bases. The CDR3 sequence is 18 residues long. J was trimmed by 3 bases and V by 5 bases; bases with no gene match: 21. From germline, CDR1 is SQVTM and CDR2 ANQGSEA. CDR3 sequence reads: CSVSPLTTGTGHLYEQYF. The CDR3 DNA follows: TGCAGCGTTTCTCCACTCACCACCGGGACAGGTCATCTCTACGAGCAGTACTTC.

The V gene is TRBV7-2, the J gene TRBJ2-5; a weak D match, TRBD1 (6 bases). V dropped 3 bases and J dropped 4 bases, with 12 bases sitting between them. In germline, CDR1 is SGHTA, CDR2 FQGNSA. The CDR3 spans 14 residues. CDR3 sequence: CASSFSGVRETQYF. The CDR3 DNA reads TGTGCCAGCAGCTTTTCAGGGGTTCGAGAGACCCAGTACTTC.

The sample holds a few counts of this clone. This chain uses TRBV5-1 with TRBJ2-5; no definite D call. V lost 3 bases to trimming and J lost 1 base, with 4 bases between them. In germline, CDR1 is SGHRS, CDR2 YFSETQ. CDR3 size: 12 residues. The CDR3 bases are TGCGCCAGCAGCTACTCCCAAGAGACCCAGTACTTC. Its protein product is CASSYSQETQYF.

This clone occurred a few times. The V and J genes are TRBV29-1 and TRBJ2-7; 11 nucleotides line up with TRBD1. The junction had 1 base not matched to a gene; V was cut back by 3 bases and J by 3 bases. The V gene's germline CDR1 is SQVTM and CDR2 ANQGSEA. CDR3 length equals 13 residues. The CDR3 spells CSVDGTGGYEQYF. The CDR3 DNA follows: TGCAGCGTTGACGGGACAGGGGGCTACGAGCAGTACTTC.

This clone has only a few counts. The chain couples TRBV29-1 to TRBJ2-7, with a weak D call TRBD1 (6 bases). V was shortened by 4 bases and J by 2 bases, with 9 bases between the two germline ends. Germline lookup yields CDR1 SQVTM and CDR2 ANQGSEA. The CDR3 has 12 amino acids. The CDR3 here is CSVGDIPYEQYF. CDR3 nucleotide sequence: TGCAGCGTTGGGGACATACCCTACGAGCAGTACTTC.

The J gene is TRBJ2-2, the V gene TRBV11-1; D perhaps matches TRBD1 (5 bases). V dropped 0 bases and J dropped 0 bases, with 11 bases sitting between them. Germline V lookup: CDR1 SGHAT, CDR2 FQDESV (reference sequence). This CDR3 comprises 17 residues. This CDR3 reads CASSLALGQPNTGELFF. For the CDR3, the DNA is TGTGCCAGCAGCTTAGCTTTGGGGCAGCCGAACACCGGGGAGCTGTTTTTT.

This clone appeared a few times. This chain connects TRBV7-9 to TRBJ2-3; D not certain. Per germline, CDR1 SEHNR and CDR2 FQNEAQ (reference sequence). V lost 0 bases and J 6 bases, leaving 4 bases between the germline ends. The CDR3 sequence is 12 residues long. CDR3 bases: TGTGCCAGCAGCTTAGCGCGGGATACGCAGTATTTT. This translates into CASSLARDTQYF.

The rearrangement joins TRBV18 to TRBJ2-5; D is perhaps TRBD1 (5 bases). Between the trimmed V and J ends, which lost 4 bases and 2 bases, there was a span of 8 bases. There are 13 residues in the CDR3. CDR1 and CDR2 from the germline V gene are KGHSH and LQKENI. The CDR3 loop is CASSLTEQETQYF. CDR3 coding DNA: TGTGCCAGCTCACTGACAGAGCAAGAGACCCAGTACTTC.

This clone came up a few times. This rearrangement joins TRBV28 to TRBJ1-2, with 10 bases that match TRBD1. The germline CDR1 and CDR2 sequences are MDHEN and SYDVKM. Trimming at V came to 5 bases and at J to 6 bases, leaving 12 bases not matched to a gene. CDR3 length: 16 amino acids. The CDR3 protein is CASSTWDRGRNDGYTF. DNA for the CDR3: TGTGCCAGCAGTACGTGGGACAGGGGCCGAAACGATGGCTACACCTTC.

This clone was counted a few times. This rearrangement joins TRBV27 to TRBJ1-6; 10 nucleotides align to TRBD1. Germline CDR1 and CDR2: MNHEY and SMNVEV (reference sequence). This CDR3 contains 16 residues. The V gene end was trimmed by 5 bases and the J gene end by 10 bases; junction bases not matched to a gene: 11. CDR3 residues: CASSPTEDRGLSPLHF. The CDR3 DNA reads as TGTGCCAGCAGTCCCACCGAGGACAGGGGGTTATCACCCCTCCACTTT.

The chain employs TRBV19 and TRBJ2-7, with a weak D call TRBD2 (5 bases). The germline CDR1 and CDR2 sequences are LNHDA and SQIVND (reference sequence). The CDR3 is made up of 15 amino acids. V lost 8 bases and J 0 bases, leaving 17 bases between the germline ends. CDR3 sequence (DNA): TGTGCCAGTCGCCCCCCGGGGTACACCTCCTACGAGCAGTACTTC. It specifies CASRPPGYTSYEQYF.

This clone was seen only a few times. This chain uses TRBV30 with TRBJ1-1; tentatively, D is TRBD1 (6 bases). V lost 3 bases and J lost 0, with 11 bases in between. This CDR3 has 14 amino acids. Per germline, CDR1 GTSNPN and CDR2 SVGIG (reference sequence). The CDR3 is CAWRWGPLNTEAFF. The CDR3 coding sequence is TGTGCCTGGAGGTGGGGGCCCTTGAACACTGAAGCTTTCTTT.

J is TRBJ1-5 and V is TRBV30; possible D gene TRBD1, 5 bases. Germline assignment: CDR1 GTSNPN and CDR2 SVGIG (reference sequence). This CDR3 spans 14 amino acids. Trimming left V 5 bases short and J 1 base short, with 12 bases between. The CDR3 DNA follows: TGTGCCTGGGGTGGGGGAGGCAGCAATCAGCCCCAGCATTTT. Protein sequence: CAWGGGGSNQPQHF.

This clone has only a few counts. The chain couples TRBV29-1 to TRBJ2-2, with 8 bases aligning to TRBD2. The V segment lost 7 bases and the J segment 1 base; nucleotides outside the gene matches: 5. The CDR3 is 14 amino acids. The V gene's germline CDR1 is SQVTM and CDR2 ANQGSEA. The CDR3 reads CSALTSVNTGELFF. CDR3 nucleotide sequence: TGCAGCGCTCTGACTAGCGTGAACACCGGGGAGCTGTTTTTT.

The chain is built from TRBV30 and TRBJ2-5, with D uncertain. The CDR3 runs to 14 residues. The V gene lost 4 bases and the J gene lost 5 bases, with 17 bases spanning the gap. Germline CDR1 GTSNPN, CDR2 SVGIG (reference sequence). CDR3 residues: CAWTRTNSAETQYF. CDR3 DNA sequence: TGTGCCTGGACTCGGACCAACTCAGCTGAGACCCAGTACTTC. The full variable domain, completed using reference TRBV30 and TRBJ2-5, is SQTIHQWPATLVQPVGSPLSLECTVEGTSNPNLYWYRQAAGRGLQLLFYSVGIGQISSEVPQNLSASRPQDRQFILSSKKLLLSDSGFYLCAWTRTNSAETQYFGPGTRLLVL.

This clone was observed a few times. The V gene is TRBV30, the J gene TRBJ2-7; D perhaps matches TRBD2 (5 bases). This CDR3 contains 13 residues. V was trimmed by 2 bases and J by 1 base, leaving 9 bases between them. Germline V gene lookup returns CDR1 GTSNPN and CDR2 SVGIG (reference sequence). In DNA, the CDR3 is TGTGCCTGGAGTAGTGGAGGATCCTACGAGCAGTACTTC. Translated: CAWSSGGSYEQYF.

The J gene is TRBJ2-7, the V gene TRBV7-8; the D is unclear. The ends were cut back, 3 bases at V and 0 bases at J, with 27 bases in the middle. The length of the CDR3 is 20 residues. Germline assignment: CDR1 SGHVS and CDR2 FQNEAQ. The CDR3 sequence is CASSFQSYRRPAASSYEQYF. The CDR3 region has the DNA TGTGCCAGCAGCTTCCAATCTTATAGGAGACCTGCCGCAAGCTCCTACGAGCAGTACTTC.

This chain joins TRBV7-9 and TRBJ2-7, with D maybe TRBD2 (5 bases). Deletions cut 5 bases from V and 0 bases from J, with 8 bases between. The CDR3 is 13 residues long. CDR1 and CDR2 (germline): SEHNR, FQNEAQ (reference sequence). CDR3 DNA sequence: TGTGCCAGCAGCCCAAGCGGCTCCTACGAGCAGTACTTC. Its translation: CASSPSGSYEQYF.

The V call is TRBV10-2, the J call TRBJ2-3; weak D call: TRBD1 (5 bases). The CDR3 is 13 amino acids. Germline-derived CDR1 and CDR2 are WSHSY and SAAADI. Trimming stripped 6 bases from V and 3 bases from J, with 10 bases between. The CDR3: CASRGPATDTQYF. The CDR3 DNA follows: TGCGCCAGCAGGGGGCCGGCAACAGATACGCAGTATTTT.